This T cell receptor (beta chain) is drawn from a study of blood T cells in healthy people across ages. A J-beta primer mix and a sample-barcoded 5' primer were used in a second PCR of roughly 6 to 11 cycles. Each cDNA was tagged by a template-switch adaptor containing 12 random nucleotides. Using its own MiXCR run on the 5' RACE reads, TCRdb lists one record per CDR3 protein. The table records about 700,000 distinct CDR3 sequences, about a third of them present only once. The CDR3 loop spans 14 amino acids. Germline V gene sequence: CDR1 SGHVS, CDR2 FNYEAQ. The germline V and J ends were trimmed by 5 bases and 4 bases, with 12 bases remaining between them.

The sample was blood. The clonotype comes from a woman older than 75 in good health. The chain uses TRBV7-6 and TRBJ1-3, with a weak D call TRBD1 (6 bases). DNA for the CDR3: TGTGCCAGCAGCCGAACAGGGACGGGAAACACCATATATTTT. As protein: CASSRTGTGNTIYF.